Below are 20 T cell receptor beta chains sequenced from a single sample in a study of shared clonotypes between healthy human individuals. Naivety among CD8 cells was defined by CD45RO negativity and positive CCR7 selection, thereby excluding terminally differentiated effector memory CD45RA+ cells. Clones were sequenced by immunoSEQ multiplex PCR, and TCRdb holds only the in-frame ones, with some missing. The sample includes around 2,000,000 clones, about 95% of them seen just once. Sequenced: naive CD8+ T cells sorted from blood. The receptors were sampled from a man between 18 and 29 years old in good health.

Regarding this clone: This specimen includes other DNA sequences encoding the same CDR3. CDR3: CASSQVSGANEQFF. In DNA, the CDR3 is TGCGCCAGCAGCCAAGTTTCCGGGGCCAATGAGCAGTTCTTC. The chain carries TRBV4-1 and TRBJ2-1; TRBD1 or TRBD2 may be the D gene (5 bases each). The CDR3 extends over 14 amino acids. Germline CDR1 MGHRA, CDR2 YSYEKL. The V gene lost 1 base and the J gene lost 6 bases, with 10 bases spanning the gap.

A single count supports this clone. The chain recombines TRBV5-4 with TRBJ2-7; 9 bases line up with TRBD1. Trimming took 0 bases from V and 0 from J; bases not matched to a gene: 7. The CDR3 is made up of 17 amino acids. Germline lookup yields CDR1 SGHNT and CDR2 YYREEE (reference sequence). CDR3 protein: CASSLGGGQGFSYEQYF. DNA for the CDR3: TGTGCCAGCAGCTTGGGAGGGGGACAGGGTTTCTCCTACGAGCAGTACTTC.

Points on this clone: Other DNA sequences in this sample translate to the same CDR3. This chain uses TRBV2 with TRBJ2-7; D gene unclear. Germline V lookup: CDR1 SNHLY, CDR2 FYNNEI. V lost 1 base, J lost 2 bases, and 9 bases lay in between. This CDR3 has 14 amino acids. The CDR3 is CASSEGPSPYEQYF. CDR3 DNA sequence: TGTGCCAGCAGTGAAGGTCCCTCCCCCTACGAGCAGTACTTC.

With regard to this clone: The junction and the germline gene differ at one end; a read error may be behind it. Here the CDR3 DNA reads TGTGCTAGCAGCTTATCGCTAGCGGAGGACTACAATGAGCAGTTCTTC. Protein product: CASSLSLAEDYNEQFF. The V gene is TRBV7-7, the J gene TRBJ2-1; TRBD2 matches 7 bases. In germline, CDR1 is SSHAT, CDR2 FNYEAQ (reference sequence). CDR3 length equals 16 residues.

The chain recombines TRBV7-8 with TRBJ2-3; D call uncertain. Germline CDR1 and CDR2: SGHVS and FQNEAQ. Trimming shortened V by 4 bases and J by 2 bases, and 10 bases separated the two germline ends. CDR3 length: 14 residues. CDR3 coding DNA: TGTGCCAGCAGCTCCTATAGTCTCACAGATACGCAGTATTTT. It translates to CASSSYSLTDTQYF.

The chain joins TRBV5-1 to TRBJ2-7, with D tentatively TRBD1 (5 bases). Germline CDR1 and CDR2: SGHRS and YFSETQ. The CDR3 consists of 15 residues. Trimming cost V 4 bases and J 0 bases, with 14 bases left between them. The CDR3 sequence is CASSPSRVTSYEQYF. The CDR3 nucleotides are TGCGCCAGCAGCCCCTCCAGGGTGACCTCCTACGAGCAGTACTTC.

The chain carries TRBV11-2 and TRBJ2-7; 9 nucleotides line up with TRBD2. CDR1 and CDR2 from the germline V gene are SGHAT and FQNNGV. With 5 bases clipped from V and 3 bases from J, the junction kept 5 bases outside the gene matches. The CDR3 has 14 amino acids. As DNA, the CDR3 is TGTGCCAGCAGCCGCGCGACTAGCGGCTACGAGCAGTACTTC. It translates to CASSRATSGYEQYF.

The rearrangement joins TRBV27 to TRBJ1-1; D perhaps matches TRBD1 (5 bases). The ends were cut back, 6 bases at V and 6 bases at J, with 17 bases in the middle. CDR3 length: 14 residues. CDR1 and CDR2 (germline): MNHEY, SMNVEV (reference sequence). The CDR3 region has the DNA TGTGCCAGCAGCCACACCGGGGCGGACGCTGAAGCTTTCTTT. Translation: CASSHTGADAEAFF.

The rearrangement links TRBV6-5 to TRBJ2-3; no clear D gene. The germline CDR1 and CDR2 sequences are MNHEY and SVGAGI. This CDR3 comprises 13 residues. Trimming removed 7 bases from V and 6 bases from J, with 14 bases in between. The CDR3 DNA is TGTGCCAGCAAAACTACCCTCGAGGATACGCAGTATTTT. Its protein product is CASKTTLEDTQYF.

There are a few counts of this clone. The V and J genes are TRBV9 and TRBJ1-6; D might be TRBD1 (6 bases). The CDR3 is made up of 15 amino acids. The V end lost 2 bases, the J end lost 7 bases, and 13 bases lay between the germline ends. Per germline, CDR1 SGDLS and CDR2 YYNGEE. The DNA for the CDR3 is TGTGCCAGCAGCGTCGACAGGTTTCGGAATTCACCCCTCCACTTT. Translation gives CASSVDRFRNSPLHF.

This clone was detected only once. The chain joins TRBV11-2 to TRBJ2-2; possible D gene TRBD2, 6 bases. The CDR3 sequence is 14 residues long. V dropped 7 bases and J dropped 1 base, with 10 bases sitting between them. The germline CDR1 and CDR2 sequences are SGHAT and FQNNGV. The CDR3 is CASTYGGNTGELFF. As DNA, the CDR3 is TGTGCCAGCACTTACGGGGGGAACACCGGGGAGCTGTTTTTT.

This clone appeared once. This sample includes further DNA sequences coding for the same CDR3. V and J are TRBV27 and TRBJ1-1; tentative D call: TRBD1 (5 bases). V gave up 1 base and J gave up 5 bases, with 8 bases separating them. The CDR3 runs to 13 residues. Germline-derived CDR1 and CDR2 are MNHEY and SMNVEV (reference sequence). For the CDR3, the DNA is TGTGCCAGCAGTTTATTGGGGCAGACTGAAGCTTTCTTT. This sequence encodes CASSLLGQTEAFF.

The J gene is TRBJ2-7, the V gene TRBV2; D is unclear. The CDR3 runs 11 residues. Deletions cut 8 bases from V and 3 bases from J, with 8 bases between. The V gene's germline CDR1 is SNHLY and CDR2 FYNNEI. CDR3 loop: CASLSYYEQYF. CDR3 bases: TGTGCCAGCCTGAGTTACTACGAGCAGTACTTC.

The chain carries TRBV6-5 and TRBJ2-7; 7 bases map to TRBD1. The V and J ends lost 4 bases and 3 bases, in that order; junction bases with no gene match: 3. Germline CDR1 reads MNHEY; CDR2 reads SVGAGI. This CDR3 contains 13 residues. The DNA for the CDR3 is TGTGCCAGCAGTTTCGGGACAGTCTACGAGCAGTACTTC. This sequence encodes CASSFGTVYEQYF.

This clone has a handful of counts. The chain combines TRBV2 with TRBJ1-6; D is uncertain. Trimming shortened V by 2 bases and J by 8 bases, and 10 bases separated the two germline ends. The CDR3 loop spans 14 amino acids. CDR1 and CDR2 (germline): SNHLY, FYNNEI. In DNA form, the CDR3 reads TGTGCCAGCAGTGAACTACGGGCGGATTCACCCCTCCACTTT. It codes for CASSELRADSPLHF.

The V and J genes are TRBV19 and TRBJ1-5; D is possibly TRBD1 (5 bases). Trimming pared 5 bases from V and 5 bases from J, leaving 10 bases between. The CDR3 totals 13 residues. Germline V gene lookup returns CDR1 LNHDA and CDR2 SQIVND (reference sequence). CDR3 residues: CASSFGGDQPQHF. For the CDR3, the DNA is TGTGCCAGTAGTTTTGGAGGGGATCAGCCCCAGCATTTT.

The V call is TRBV6-1, the J call TRBJ1-5, with unresolved D. The CDR3 covers 15 residues. Trimming pared 10 bases from V and 0 bases from J, leaving 16 bases between. The germline gives CDR1 MNHNS, CDR2 SASEGT. CDR3 sequence: CAIAGDIYSNQPQHF. CDR3 DNA sequence: TGTGCCATCGCGGGAGACATTTATAGCAATCAGCCCCAGCATTTT.

The V gene is TRBV10-2, the J gene TRBJ2-1, with a tentative D call TRBD2 (6 bases). The CDR3 contains 13 residues. V dropped 6 bases and J dropped 8 bases, with 14 bases sitting between them. The germline CDR1 and CDR2 sequences are WSHSY and SAAADI. The CDR3 DNA reads as TGCGCCAGCAGGGCGGGACTCCTAGATGAGCAGTTCTTC. Translation gives CASRAGLLDEQFF.

The genes are TRBV7-2 and TRBJ2-1, with D perhaps TRBD2 (6 bases). Trimming took off 3 bases at V and 5 bases at J, with 11 bases between the two ends. The CDR3 extends over 14 amino acids. The V gene's germline CDR1 is SGHTA and CDR2 FQGNSA. The CDR3 bases are TGTGCCAGCAGCTTCTTAGCGGAACACAATGAGCAGTTCTTC. This codes for CASSFLAEHNEQFF.

In its sample, this clone was seen once. The CDR3 nucleotides read TGCGCCAGCAGCTGGGACGCCGAGGGCTCCTACGAGCAGTACTTC. This sequence encodes CASSWDAEGSYEQYF. The rearrangement links TRBV4-1 to TRBJ2-7; D tentatively fits TRBD1 or TRBD2 (5 bases each). V lost 5 bases, J lost 0 bases, and 14 bases lay in between. Germline CDR1 MGHRA, CDR2 YSYEKL. The CDR3 runs to 15 residues.